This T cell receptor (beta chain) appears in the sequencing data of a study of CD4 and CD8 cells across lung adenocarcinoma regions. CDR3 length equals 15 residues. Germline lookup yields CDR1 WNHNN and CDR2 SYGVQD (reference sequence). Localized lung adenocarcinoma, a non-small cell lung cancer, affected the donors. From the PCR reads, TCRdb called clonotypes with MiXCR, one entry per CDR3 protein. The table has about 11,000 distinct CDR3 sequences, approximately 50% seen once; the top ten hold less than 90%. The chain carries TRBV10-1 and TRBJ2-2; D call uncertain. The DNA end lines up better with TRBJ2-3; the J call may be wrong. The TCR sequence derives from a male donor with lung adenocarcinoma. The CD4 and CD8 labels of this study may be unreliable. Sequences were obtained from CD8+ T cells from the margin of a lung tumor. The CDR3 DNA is TGCGCCAGCAGCTTCCTGGCTGTGGGCACAGAGGAGCAGTATTTT. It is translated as CASSFLAVGTEEQYF.